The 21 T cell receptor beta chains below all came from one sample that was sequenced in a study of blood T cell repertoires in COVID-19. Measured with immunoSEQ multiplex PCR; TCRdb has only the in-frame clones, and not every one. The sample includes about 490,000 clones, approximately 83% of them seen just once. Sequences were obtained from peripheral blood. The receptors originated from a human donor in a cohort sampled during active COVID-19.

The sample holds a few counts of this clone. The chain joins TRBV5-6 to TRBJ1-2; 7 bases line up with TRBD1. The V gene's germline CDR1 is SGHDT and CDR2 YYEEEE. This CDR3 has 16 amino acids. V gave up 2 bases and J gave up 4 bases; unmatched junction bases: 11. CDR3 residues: CASSLITGDVGYGYTF. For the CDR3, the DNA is TGTGCCAGCAGCTTAATAACAGGGGATGTCGGCTATGGCTACACCTTC. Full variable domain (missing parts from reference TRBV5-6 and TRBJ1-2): DAGVTQSPTHLIKTRGQQVTLRCSPKSGHDTVSWYQQALGQGPQFIFQYYEEEERQRGNFPDRFSGHQFPNYSSELNVNALLLGDSALYLCASSLITGDVGYGYTFGSGTRLTVV.

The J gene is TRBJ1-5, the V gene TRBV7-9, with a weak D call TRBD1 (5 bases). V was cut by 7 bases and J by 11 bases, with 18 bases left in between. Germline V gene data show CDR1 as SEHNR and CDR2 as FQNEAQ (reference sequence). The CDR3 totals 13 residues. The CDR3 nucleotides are TGTGCCAGCACCATGGGGGGGGGATCGTCCCAGCATTTT. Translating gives CASTMGGGSSQHF.

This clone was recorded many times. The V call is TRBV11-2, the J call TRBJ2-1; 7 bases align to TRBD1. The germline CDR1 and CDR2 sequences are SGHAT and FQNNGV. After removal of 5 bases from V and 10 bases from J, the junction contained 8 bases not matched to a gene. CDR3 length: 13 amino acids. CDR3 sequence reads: CASSTRDRWEQFF. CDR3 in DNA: TGTGCCAGCAGCACCCGGGACAGATGGGAGCAGTTCTTC.

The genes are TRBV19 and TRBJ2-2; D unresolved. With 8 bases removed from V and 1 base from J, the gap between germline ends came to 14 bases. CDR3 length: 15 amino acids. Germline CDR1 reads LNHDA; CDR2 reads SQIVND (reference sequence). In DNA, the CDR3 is TGTGCCAGTCGAGCCAACCCGAGGAACACCGGGGAGCTGTTTTTT. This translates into CASRANPRNTGELFF.

The CDR3 nucleotides read TGTGCCAGCAGCCCCCTCGGGACAGGGGGTTGGGGTAATGATCGGAAGGAGACCCAGTACTTC. It encodes CASSPLGTGGWGNDRKETQYF. V is TRBV21-1 and J is TRBJ2-5; the listed D gene, TRBD1, was not tested against the DNA. TRBV21-1 is marked as a pseudogene. The length of the CDR3 is 21 residues.

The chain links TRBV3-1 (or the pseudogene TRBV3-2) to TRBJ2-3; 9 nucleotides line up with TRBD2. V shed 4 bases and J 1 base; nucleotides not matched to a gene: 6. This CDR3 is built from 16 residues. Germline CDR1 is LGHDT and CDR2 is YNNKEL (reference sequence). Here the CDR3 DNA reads TGTGCCAGCAGCCCCTTAGCGGGAGAGCGCACAGATACGCAGTATTTT. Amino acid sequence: CASSPLAGERTDTQYF.

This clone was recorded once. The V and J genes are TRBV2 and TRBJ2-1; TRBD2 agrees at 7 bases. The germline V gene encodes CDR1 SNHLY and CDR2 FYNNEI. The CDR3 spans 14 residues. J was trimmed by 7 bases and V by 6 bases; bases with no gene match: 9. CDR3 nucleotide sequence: TGTGCCAGCAGCCACGTGGCTAGCGGTAATGAGCAGTTCTTC. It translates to CASSHVASGNEQFF.

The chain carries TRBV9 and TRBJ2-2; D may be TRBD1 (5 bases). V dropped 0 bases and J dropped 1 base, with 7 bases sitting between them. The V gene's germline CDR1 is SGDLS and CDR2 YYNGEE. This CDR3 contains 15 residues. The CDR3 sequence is CASSVGQRNTGELFF. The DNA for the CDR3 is TGTGCCAGCAGCGTAGGACAGCGGAACACCGGGGAGCTGTTTTTT.

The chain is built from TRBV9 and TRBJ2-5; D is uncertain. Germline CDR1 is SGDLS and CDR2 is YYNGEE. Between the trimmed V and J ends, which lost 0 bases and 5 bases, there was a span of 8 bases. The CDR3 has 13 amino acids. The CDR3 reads CASSVDRVETQYF. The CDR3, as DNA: TGTGCCAGCAGCGTAGATCGGGTGGAGACCCAGTACTTC.

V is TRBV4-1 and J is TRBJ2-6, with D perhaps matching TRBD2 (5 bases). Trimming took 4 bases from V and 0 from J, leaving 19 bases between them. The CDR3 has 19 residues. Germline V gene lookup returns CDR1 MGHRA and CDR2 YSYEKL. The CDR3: CASSPGRGTRSSGANVLTF. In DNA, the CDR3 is TGCGCCAGCAGCCCTGGCCGGGGAACAAGGTCCTCTGGGGCCAACGTCCTGACTTTC.

The chain's CDR3 is CASRLAGAEEQYF. In nucleotides, the CDR3 is TGTGCCAGCAGGCTAGCGGGAGCGGAAGAGCAGTACTTC. The chain has TRBV12-3 or TRBV12-4 and TRBJ2-7; 10 positions agree with TRBD2. The CDR3 contains 13 residues. V lost 6 bases, J lost 7 bases, and 6 bases stayed unmatched.

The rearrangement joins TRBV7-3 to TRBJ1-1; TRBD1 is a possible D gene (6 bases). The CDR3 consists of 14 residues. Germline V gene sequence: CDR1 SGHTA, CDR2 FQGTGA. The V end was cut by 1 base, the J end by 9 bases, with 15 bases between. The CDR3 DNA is TGTGCCAGCAGCTTAAATGCAGGGGTTATCAAAGCTTTCTTT. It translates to CASSLNAGVIKAFF.

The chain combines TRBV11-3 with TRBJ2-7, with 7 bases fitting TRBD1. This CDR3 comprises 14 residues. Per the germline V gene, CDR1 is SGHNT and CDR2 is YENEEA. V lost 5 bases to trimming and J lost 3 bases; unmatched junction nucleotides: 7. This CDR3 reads CASSPKGAHYEQYF. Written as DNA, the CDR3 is TGTGCCAGCAGCCCGAAGGGGGCCCACTACGAGCAGTACTTC.

The CDR3 is CATSREPGAGIGYGYTF. CDR3 sequence (DNA): TGTGCCACCAGCAGAGAACCTGGGGCAGGGATCGGCTATGGCTACACCTTC. The rearrangement joins TRBV15 to TRBJ1-2; perhaps TRBD1 as D (5 bases). Per germline, CDR1 LNHNV and CDR2 YYDKDF (reference sequence). This CDR3 comprises 17 residues. V dropped 0 bases and J dropped 4 bases, with 18 bases sitting between them.

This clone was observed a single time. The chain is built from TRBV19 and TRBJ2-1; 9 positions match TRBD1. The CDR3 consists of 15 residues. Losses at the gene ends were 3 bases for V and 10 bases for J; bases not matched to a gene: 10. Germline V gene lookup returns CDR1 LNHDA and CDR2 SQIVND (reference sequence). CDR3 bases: TGTGCCAGTAGTATCGGACAGGGGACCTTCGGGGAGCAGTTCTTC. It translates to CASSIGQGTFGEQFF.

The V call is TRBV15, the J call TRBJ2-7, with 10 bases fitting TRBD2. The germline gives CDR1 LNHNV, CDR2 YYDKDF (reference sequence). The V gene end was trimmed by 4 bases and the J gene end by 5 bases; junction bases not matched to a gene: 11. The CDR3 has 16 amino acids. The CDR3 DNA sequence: TGTGCCACCAGCACACTCGGAGCGGGAGGGCCCAACGAGCAGTACTTC. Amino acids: CATSTLGAGGPNEQYF.

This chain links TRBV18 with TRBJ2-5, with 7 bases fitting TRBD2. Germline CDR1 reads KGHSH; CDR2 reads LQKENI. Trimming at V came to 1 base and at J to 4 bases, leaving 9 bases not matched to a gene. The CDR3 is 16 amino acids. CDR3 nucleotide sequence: TGTGCCAGCTCACCACAGCCGGCGGGAGTAGGAGAGACCCAGTACTTC. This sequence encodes CASSPQPAGVGETQYF.

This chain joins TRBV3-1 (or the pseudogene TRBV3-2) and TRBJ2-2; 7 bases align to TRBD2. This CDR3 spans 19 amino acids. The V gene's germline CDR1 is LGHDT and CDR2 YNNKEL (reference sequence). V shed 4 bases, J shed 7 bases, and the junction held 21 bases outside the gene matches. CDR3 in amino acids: CASSPKRNPGGSFVGELFF. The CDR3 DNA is TGTGCCAGCAGCCCTAAGCGTAATCCCGGCGGGAGCTTCGTCGGGGAGCTGTTTTTT.

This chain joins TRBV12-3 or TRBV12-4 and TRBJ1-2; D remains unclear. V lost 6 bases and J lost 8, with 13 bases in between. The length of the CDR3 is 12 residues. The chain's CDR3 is CASSNGGNGYTF. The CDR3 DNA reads TGTGCCAGCAGCAATGGCGGAAACGGCTACACCTTC.

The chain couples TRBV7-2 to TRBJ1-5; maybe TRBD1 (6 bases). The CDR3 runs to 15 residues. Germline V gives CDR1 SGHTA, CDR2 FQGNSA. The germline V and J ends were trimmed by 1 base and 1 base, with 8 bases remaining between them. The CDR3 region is CASSLDRESNQPQHF. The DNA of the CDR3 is TGTGCCAGCAGCTTAGACAGGGAAAGCAATCAGCCCCAGCATTTT.

CDR3 coding DNA: TGTGCCTGGAGAGGCCGGGGTGGTGACACCATATATTTT. Residues: CAWRGRGGDTIYF. V is TRBV30 and J is TRBJ1-3; D is unclear. Germline lookup yields CDR1 GTSNPN and CDR2 SVGIG (reference sequence). V was cut by 3 bases and J by 8 bases, with 14 bases left in between. The CDR3 is 13 amino acids.